The clone carrying this T cell receptor (beta chain) has only a few counts. Its specificity is unknown. This record belongs to a study of T cell repertoires in cytomegalovirus infection. Across the whole study: Through public TCR beta signatures, both CMV infection and matching HLA type were indicated.

TCRdb processed the reads anew with MiXCR; each CDR3 protein has one entry. The sample consists of 250,000 to 300,000 distinct CDR3 sequences, roughly a quarter of them appearing once. J lost 10 bases, V lost 5 bases, and 11 bases had no gene match. This CDR3 spans 14 amino acids. Germline CDR1 reads MNHNS; CDR2 reads SASEGT. Study observations and caveats: Using cumulative public TCR beta family frequency, the authors identified those who carried CMV together with the relevant HLA. Clonotype analysis showed dominance of the ex vivo response by HLA-C-restricted CMV-specific TCR beta clonotypes.

Sequencing was carried out using PBMCs. This receptor was obtained from a human donor in good health (CMV status not recorded). Some clones in this sample may be carry-over from other donors' samples. The chain has TRBV6-1 and TRBJ2-1, with 7 bases identical to TRBD2. CDR3 DNA: TGTGCCAGCAGTCCCGGGACGGGCGGGGGAGAGCAGTTCTTC. It is translated as CASSPGTGGGEQFF.